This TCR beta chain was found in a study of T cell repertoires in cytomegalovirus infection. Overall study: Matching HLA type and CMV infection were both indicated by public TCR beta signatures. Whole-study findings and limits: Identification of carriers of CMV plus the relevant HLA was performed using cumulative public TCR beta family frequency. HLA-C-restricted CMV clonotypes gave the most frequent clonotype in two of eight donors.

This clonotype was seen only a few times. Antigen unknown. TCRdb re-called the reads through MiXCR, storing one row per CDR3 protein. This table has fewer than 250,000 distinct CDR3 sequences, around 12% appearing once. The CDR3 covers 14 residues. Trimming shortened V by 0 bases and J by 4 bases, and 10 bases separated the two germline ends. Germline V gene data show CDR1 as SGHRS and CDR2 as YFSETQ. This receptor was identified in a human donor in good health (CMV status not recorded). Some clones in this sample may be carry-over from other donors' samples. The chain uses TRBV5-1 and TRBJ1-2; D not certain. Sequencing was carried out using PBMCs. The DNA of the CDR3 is TGCGCCAGCAGCTTGGATGGGGAGTCCTATGGCTACACCTTC. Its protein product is CASSLDGESYGYTF. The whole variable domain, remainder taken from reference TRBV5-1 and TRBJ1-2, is KAGVTQTPRYLIKTRGQQVTLSCSPISGHRSVSWYQQTPGQGLQFLFEYFSETQRNKGNFPGRFSGRQFSNSRSEMNVSTLELGDSALYLCASSLDGESYGYTFGSGTRLTVV.